Each of the 31 T cell receptor beta chains below was sequenced from the same sample in a study of blood T cells in healthy people across ages. PCR was performed a second time for about 7 to 12 cycles using a sample-barcoded 5' primer and a J-beta primer mix. From the 5' RACE reads, TCRdb called clonotypes with MiXCR, one entry per CDR3 protein. The repertoire includes around 1.1 million distinct CDR3 sequences, under 40% of them detected once, and around 13% sits in the top ten. The specimen was blood. The receptors stem from a man between 18 and 35 years old in good health.

This clonotype was observed a few times. The V call is TRBV29-1, the J call TRBJ1-2; D gene uncertain. V lost 4 bases, J lost 8 bases, and 11 bases lay in between. CDR1 SQVTM and CDR2 ANQGSEA come from the germline V gene. There are 11 residues in the CDR3. CDR3 DNA sequence: TGCAGCGTTGGAAAGGTTGTCGGCTACACCTTC. The encoded protein is CSVGKVVGYTF. The whole variable domain, remainder taken from reference TRBV29-1 and TRBJ1-2, is SAVISQKPSRDICQRGTSLTIQCQVDSQVTMMFWYRQQPGQSLTLIATANQGSEATYESGFVIDKFPISRPNLTFSTLTVSNMSPEDSSIYLCSVGKVVGYTFGSGTRLTVV.

Many counts were recorded for this clonotype. The rearrangement uses TRBV12-3 or TRBV12-4 and TRBJ2-1; the D is unclear. The ends were cut back, 2 bases at V and 9 bases at J, with 5 bases in the middle. The CDR3 extends over 11 amino acids. CDR3 in amino acids: CASSLRAEQFF. The DNA of the CDR3 is TGTGCCAGCAGTTTACGGGCTGAGCAGTTCTTC.

The chain recombines TRBV3-1 with TRBJ1-1; D call uncertain. V lost 1 base to trimming and J lost 0 bases, with 12 bases between them. Germline V CDR1 and CDR2: LGHDT, YNNKEL (reference sequence). This CDR3 is built from 16 residues. In nucleotides, the CDR3 is TGTGCCAGCAGCCAAGGGACGGTCGAGCTGAACACTGAAGCTTTCTTT. Its protein product is CASSQGTVELNTEAFF.

This clonotype was observed at least ten times. The chain employs TRBV20-1 and TRBJ1-2, with a possible D match to TRBD1 (5 bases). With 4 bases removed from V and 4 bases from J, the gap between germline ends came to 19 bases. This CDR3 comprises 15 residues. CDR1 is DFQATT, CDR2 SNEGSKA, per germline (reference sequence). The CDR3 here is CSANPVGGSSYGYTF. DNA for the CDR3: TGCAGTGCTAACCCGGTTGGGGGGAGCTCCTATGGCTACACCTTC.

The V and J genes are TRBV6-5 and TRBJ2-5, with D perhaps TRBD2 (6 bases). Trimming left V 2 bases short and J 11 bases short, with 9 bases between. CDR3 size: 11 residues. Germline CDR1 and CDR2: MNHEY and SVGAGI. The CDR3 is CASSYGGKQYF. The CDR3 nucleotides read TGTGCCAGCAGTTACGGCGGGAAGCAGTACTTC.

A single count supports this clonotype. This sequence joins TRBV30 and TRBJ1-1; 7 positions match TRBD1. There are 13 residues in the CDR3. The V gene end was trimmed by 3 bases and the J gene end by 4 bases; junction bases not matched to a gene: 5. CDR1 and CDR2 (germline): GTSNPN, SVGIG (reference sequence). CDR3 loop: CAWRPAGGTEAFF. CDR3 DNA sequence: TGTGCCTGGAGACCCGCAGGGGGCACTGAAGCTTTCTTT. The full variable domain, its missing parts supplied by reference TRBV30 and TRBJ1-1, is SQTIHQWPATLVQPVGSPLSLECTVEGTSNPNLYWYRQAAGRGLQLLFYSVGIGQISSEVPQNLSASRPQDRQFILSSKKLLLSDSGFYLCAWRPAGGTEAFFGQGTRLTVV.

The chain is built from TRBV3-1 and TRBJ2-3, with TRBD1 as a possible D gene (6 bases). Trimming pared 1 base from V and 0 bases from J, leaving 17 bases between. The CDR3 runs to 18 residues. Germline loops: CDR1 LGHDT, CDR2 YNNKEL (reference sequence). The CDR3 spells CASSQGALDRPSTDTQYF. For the CDR3, the DNA is TGTGCCAGCAGCCAAGGCGCCTTGGACAGACCTAGCACAGATACGCAGTATTTT.

This clonotype turned up a few times. This chain joins TRBV14 and TRBJ2-2; the D is unclear. This CDR3 has 14 residues. Germline loops: CDR1 SGHDN, CDR2 FVKESK. V lost 1 base, J lost 9 bases, and 12 bases lay in between. The CDR3, as DNA: TGTGCCAGCAGCCAAGCACGATTCCGGCGGGAGCTGTTTTTT. Translated: CASSQARFRRELFF.

This chain connects TRBV29-1 to TRBJ1-1; a weak D match, TRBD1 (5 bases). With 7 bases removed from V and 0 bases from J, the gap between germline ends came to 15 bases. The CDR3 spans 14 residues. The germline V gene encodes CDR1 SQVTM and CDR2 ANQGSEA. In DNA, the CDR3 is TGCAGCGCCATCGGGGGACCGGTGAACACTGAAGCTTTCTTT. Its translation: CSAIGGPVNTEAFF.

This clonotype showed up just a few times. The chain joins TRBV20-1 to TRBJ2-5; 8 positions agree with TRBD1. The CDR3 is 15 residues long. CDR1 and CDR2 from the germline V gene are DFQATT and SNEGSKA (reference sequence). V lost 1 base, J lost 4 bases, and 8 bases stayed unmatched. The CDR3 coding sequence is TGCAGTGCTAGAGTACAGACAGGGGATTTAGAGACCCAGTACTTC. Protein product: CSARVQTGDLETQYF.

The CDR3, as DNA: TGTGCCAGCAGTTCGCGATTTGGAGTTAATGAAAAACTGTTTTTT. As protein: CASSSRFGVNEKLFF. The chain carries TRBV6-2 or TRBV6-3 and TRBJ1-4; D is unclear. V was cut by 4 bases and J by 4 bases, with 13 bases left in between. Germline-derived CDR1 and CDR2 are MNHEY and SVGEGT. CDR3 length: 15 residues.

The chain has TRBV6-5 and TRBJ1-1; maybe TRBD1 (6 bases). The ends were cut back, 10 bases at V and 0 bases at J, with 9 bases in the middle. Germline lookup yields CDR1 MNHEY and CDR2 SVGAGI. The CDR3 extends over 12 amino acids. The CDR3 DNA is TGTGCCATACAGGGTCTGAACACTGAAGCTTTCTTT. Translation gives CAIQGLNTEAFF.

This clonotype was seen ten or more times. This chain uses TRBV9 with TRBJ2-5; tentatively, D is TRBD2 (5 bases). The CDR3 contains 13 residues. Looked up from germline, CDR1 is SGDLS and CDR2 is YYNGEE. Trimming took off 5 bases at V and 2 bases at J, with 10 bases between the two ends. DNA for the CDR3: TGTGCCAGCAGTGTAACGGGGCAAGAGACCCAGTACTTC. It translates to CASSVTGQETQYF.

This clonotype came up many times. The chain uses TRBV29-1 and TRBJ2-1; D gene ambiguous. The CDR3 contains 13 residues. Germline-derived CDR1 and CDR2 are SQVTM and ANQGSEA. Trimming shortened V by 1 base and J by 7 bases, and 11 bases separated the two germline ends. CDR3 region: CSVEVGLENEQFF. DNA of the CDR3: TGCAGCGTTGAAGTGGGTTTAGAGAATGAGCAGTTCTTC.

There are a few counts of this clonotype. The rearrangement links TRBV6-2 or TRBV6-3 to TRBJ2-1, with TRBD2 matching over 11 bases. With V trimmed by 7 bases and J by 6 bases, 8 bases remained unmatched. This CDR3 is 15 amino acids long. Germline CDR1 MNHEY, CDR2 SVGEGT. This CDR3 is CASTIGTSGLNEQFF. The CDR3 bases are TGTGCCAGCACCATAGGGACTAGCGGACTCAATGAGCAGTTCTTC.

The CDR3 coding sequence is TGTGCCCCCCAAGGCAGAGAAGGATTCCAGGAGACCCAGTACTTC. Residues: CAPQGREGFQETQYF. This rearrangement joins TRBV7-3 to TRBJ2-5; D ambiguous. The germline V gene encodes CDR1 SGHTA and CDR2 FQGTGA. V was clipped by 11 bases and J by 5 bases, with 24 bases between them. This CDR3 is 15 amino acids long.

J is TRBJ2-1 and V is TRBV7-2, with TRBD1 as a possible D gene (6 bases). With 2 bases removed from V and 5 bases from J, the gap between germline ends came to 13 bases. In germline, CDR1 is SGHTA, CDR2 FQGNSA. The CDR3 consists of 15 residues. The CDR3 bases are TGTGCCAGCAGCTTATACTCGGACAGAAACAATGAGCAGTTCTTC. This gives the protein CASSLYSDRNNEQFF.

As to this clonotype: An end of the junction differs from the germline gene, which may be a read error. This chain joins TRBV4-3 and TRBJ2-1; D may correspond to TRBD1 or TRBD2 (6 bases each). Germline CDR1 LGHNA, CDR2 YSLEER. The CDR3 has 14 residues. CDR3 region: CTSSQRWGAYEQFF. The CDR3 DNA reads as TGCACCAGCAGCCAAAGGTGGGGGGCCTATGAGCAGTTCTTC.

This clonotype has only a few counts. This sequence joins TRBV14 and TRBJ1-4; unclear D gene. CDR1 is SGHDN and CDR2 is FVKESK in the germline V gene. V lost 4 bases and J 6 bases, leaving 12 bases between the germline ends. The CDR3 is 14 residues long. The CDR3 region is CASSPSGNDEKLFF. CDR3 sequence (DNA): TGTGCCAGCAGCCCTTCCGGGAACGATGAAAAACTGTTTTTT.

This clonotype was detected only a few times. V and J are TRBV5-8 and TRBJ2-7; a weak D match, TRBD2 (5 bases). The germline V and J ends were trimmed by 2 bases and 0 bases, with 12 bases remaining between them. This CDR3 has 15 amino acids. Germline V gene lookup returns CDR1 SGHTS and CDR2 YDEGEE. This CDR3 reads CASSLGRRSSYEQYF. CDR3 DNA sequence: TGTGCCAGCAGCTTAGGGCGGAGGAGCTCCTACGAGCAGTACTTC.

This chain uses TRBV7-2 with TRBJ1-2; TRBD1 is a possible D gene (6 bases). V dropped 0 bases and J dropped 4 bases, with 12 bases sitting between them. The germline V gene encodes CDR1 SGHTA and CDR2 FQGNSA. CDR3 length: 15 residues. The CDR3: CASSLADNRVYGYTF. The CDR3 bases are TGTGCCAGCAGCTTAGCCGATAACAGGGTCTATGGCTACACCTTC. The whole variable domain, remainder taken from reference TRBV7-2 and TRBJ1-2, is GAGVSQSPSNKVTEKGKDVELRCDPISGHTALYWYRQSLGQGLEFLIYFQGNSAPDKSGLPSDRFSAERTGGSVSTLTIQRTQQEDSAVYLCASSLADNRVYGYTFGSGTRLTVV.

V is TRBV5-1 and J is TRBJ2-4; D is possibly TRBD2 (5 bases). Germline-derived CDR1 and CDR2 are SGHRS and YFSETQ. Trimming left V 7 bases short and J 3 bases short, with 14 bases between. The CDR3 contains 14 residues. In DNA form, the CDR3 reads TGCGCCAGCTCGAAGGAGAGCGGCAAAAACATTCAGTACTTC. Translation gives CASSKESGKNIQYF.

CDR3 amino acids: CASSYELHYGYTF. The CDR3 coding sequence is TGTGCCAGCAGTTACGAGTTACACTATGGCTACACCTTC. The rearrangement links TRBV6-5 to TRBJ1-2; no clear D gene. Trimming shortened V by 2 bases and J by 3 bases, and 7 bases separated the two germline ends. The CDR3 is made up of 13 amino acids. Germline assignment: CDR1 MNHEY and CDR2 SVGAGI.

This clonotype has only a few counts. The CDR3 region is CASSLRTNQPQHF. In nucleotides, the CDR3 is TGTGCCAGCAGTCTGCGGACTAATCAGCCCCAGCATTTT. This sequence joins TRBV6-1 and TRBJ1-5; no reliable D call. Germline V lookup: CDR1 MNHNS, CDR2 SASEGT. The CDR3 contains 13 residues. V was cut by 5 bases and J by 4 bases, with 9 bases left in between.

This chain connects TRBV7-2 to TRBJ2-1; tentative D call: TRBD1 (6 bases). The CDR3 totals 14 residues. V lost 7 bases and J 0 bases, leaving 10 bases between the germline ends. In germline, CDR1 is SGHTA, CDR2 FQGNSA. For the CDR3, the DNA is TGTGCCAGCACCAAGGACAGCTCCTACAATGAGCAGTTCTTC. Encoded protein: CASTKDSSYNEQFF.

V is TRBV12-3 or TRBV12-4 and J is TRBJ2-3; no clear D. V shed 0 bases and J shed 4 bases, with 8 bases lying between them. The CDR3 length is 14 residues. The CDR3 loop is CASSLAPLSDTQYF. The CDR3 DNA reads TGTGCCAGCAGTTTAGCCCCCCTATCAGATACGCAGTATTTT.

The rearrangement joins TRBV11-2 to TRBJ1-3, with D perhaps TRBD1 (6 bases). Germline V gene sequence: CDR1 SGHAT, CDR2 FQNNGV. The CDR3 runs to 15 residues. V was clipped by 5 bases and J by 0 bases, with 11 bases between them. Here the CDR3 DNA reads TGTGCCAGCAGCGCATCAGGGGACTCTGGAAACACCATATATTTT. This codes for CASSASGDSGNTIYF. Using reference TRBV11-2 and TRBJ1-3 for the parts outside the CDR3, the full variable domain is EAGVAQSPRYKIIEKRQSVAFWCNPISGHATLYWYQQILGQGPKLLIQFQNNGVVDDSQLPKDRFSAERLKGVDSTLKIQPAKLEDSAVYLCASSASGDSGNTIYFGEGSWLTVV.

With regard to this clonotype: This may stem from a read error, because a much larger clone lies one nucleotide away. This sequence joins TRBV27 and TRBJ2-7; 11 bases are a match to TRBD2. The CDR3 contains 17 residues. V lost 6 bases, J lost 7 bases, and 17 bases stayed unmatched. The germline V gene has CDR1 MNHEY and CDR2 SMNVEV (reference sequence). The CDR3 is CASSTPARLAGSHEQYF. DNA of the CDR3: TGTGCCAGCAGCACCCCGGCCAGACTAGCGGGGAGCCATGAGCAGTACTTC.

Concerning this clonotype itself: The junction shows a germline mismatch at one end, possibly a read error. This chain joins TRBV12-3 or TRBV12-4 and TRBJ2-3; D gene unclear. The CDR3 is 13 amino acids. CDR3 nucleotides: TGTGCCAGCAGTTGCATGAGCACAGATATGCAGTATTTT. This translates into CASSCMSTDMQYF.

The V and J genes are TRBV10-3 and TRBJ2-5, with 8 bases fitting TRBD2. Germline CDR1 ENHRY, CDR2 SYGVKD. This CDR3 comprises 15 residues. V was pared by 6 bases and J by 3 bases, with 9 bases of the junction left unmatched. The chain's CDR3 is CAIRPFGAGEETQYF. As DNA, the CDR3 is TGTGCCATCAGGCCCTTTGGAGCGGGGGAAGAGACCCAGTACTTC.

The chain employs TRBV5-1 and TRBJ1-4; D might be TRBD1 (5 bases). V lost 0 bases to trimming and J lost 0 bases, with 9 bases between them. Germline V lookup: CDR1 SGHRS, CDR2 YFSETQ. This CDR3 region has 16 residues. The CDR3 region has the DNA TGCGCCAGCAGCTTGGGACAGTGGACAACTAATGAAAAACTGTTTTTT. Protein: CASSLGQWTTNEKLFF.